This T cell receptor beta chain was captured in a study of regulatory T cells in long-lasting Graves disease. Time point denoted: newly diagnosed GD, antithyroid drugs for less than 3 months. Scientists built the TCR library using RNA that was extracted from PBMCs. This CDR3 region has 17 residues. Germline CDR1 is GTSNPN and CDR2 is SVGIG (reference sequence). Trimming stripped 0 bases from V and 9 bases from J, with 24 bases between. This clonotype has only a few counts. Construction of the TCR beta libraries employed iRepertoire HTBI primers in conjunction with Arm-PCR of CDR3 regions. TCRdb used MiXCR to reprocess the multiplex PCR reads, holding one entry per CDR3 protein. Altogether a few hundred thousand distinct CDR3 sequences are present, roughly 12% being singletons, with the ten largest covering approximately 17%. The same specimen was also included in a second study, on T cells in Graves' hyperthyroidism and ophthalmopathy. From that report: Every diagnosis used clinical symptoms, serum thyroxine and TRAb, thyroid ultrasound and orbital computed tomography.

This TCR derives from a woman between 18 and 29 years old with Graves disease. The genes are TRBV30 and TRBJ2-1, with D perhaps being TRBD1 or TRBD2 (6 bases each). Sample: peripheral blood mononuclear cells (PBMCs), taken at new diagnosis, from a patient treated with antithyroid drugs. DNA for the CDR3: TGTGCCTGGAGTGTAGGGTTAGGGGGGCGTAAAGTGGTTGAGCAGTTCTTC. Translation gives CAWSVGLGGRKVVEQFF.